Described below is a single TCR beta chain sequence and its context. This sequence may be a read error, since a much larger clone differs from it by one base. Arm-PCR of CDR3 regions with iRepertoire HTBI primers generated TCR beta libraries. TCRdb fed the multiplex PCR reads into MiXCR, producing one record per CDR3 protein. Counted here are under 800,000 distinct CDR3 sequences, under 20% occurring once; the ten biggest clones make up approximately 20%. This sample is part of a study of regulatory T cells in long-lasting Graves disease. Time point reported: newly diagnosed GD, antithyroid drugs for less than 3 months. PBMC RNA was the source of the TCR library. These same records also appear under a second study, on T cells in Graves' hyperthyroidism and ophthalmopathy.

The sample here was peripheral blood mononuclear cells (PBMCs), taken at new diagnosis, from a patient treated with antithyroid drugs. The origin of this receptor is a woman younger than 45 with Graves disease.

The DNA for the CDR3 is TGTGCCAGCAGTTCGGGACTAGCGGTCCTAGCCAAAAACATTCAGTACTTC. Its translation is CASSSGLAVLAKNIQYF. The chain recombines TRBV6-5 with TRBJ2-4; 11 positions agree with TRBD2. Trimming at V came to 4 bases and at J to 0 bases, leaving 5 bases not matched to a gene. Germline V gives CDR1 MNHEY, CDR2 SVGAGI. There are 17 residues in the CDR3.